This TCR beta chain was recorded in a study of T cells in localized non-small cell lung cancer. The J segment lost 4 bases and the V segment lost 6 bases, leaving 6 bases of the junction unmatched. The germline CDR1 and CDR2 sequences are KGHSH and LQKENI. This CDR3 region has 14 residues. The method was immunoSEQ multiplex PCR; TCRdb's version includes in-frame clones alone and lacks a portion of them. This sample has roughly 35,000 clones; around 90% occur once, and the top ten carry roughly 2.5%. V usage is TRBV18 and J usage is TRBJ1-1, with TRBD1 identical over 9 bases. This receptor was obtained from a woman aged 35 to 69 with stage I lung adenocarcinoma. Specimen: peripheral blood, collected before any cancer treatment. The CDR3 loop reads CASSGTGRSTEAFF. CDR3 nucleotide sequence: TGTGCCAGCTCGGGGACAGGGCGGTCCACTGAAGCTTTCTTT.